The 27 T cell receptor beta chains reported below all come from one sample, sequenced in a study of T cells in Graves' hyperthyroidism and ophthalmopathy. Amplification of TCR beta CDR3 regions was performed using RNA transcripts as template. HTBI primers were used for first-round RT-PCR of the TCR CDR3. TCRdb called the multiplex PCR reads again in MiXCR, with one record for every CDR3 protein. There are hundreds of thousands of distinct CDR3 sequences in the sample; 38% occur only once, and over 8% lies in the top ten. Material: blood. Every receptor here comes from a young man with Graves' hyperthyroidism.

CDR3 nucleotides: TGCAGTGCAAAGAAACGGGAGGCCCAGTACTTC. It encodes CSAKKREAQYF. The V call is TRBV20-1, the J call TRBJ2-5; 7 nucleotides agree with TRBD2. From germline, CDR1 is DFQATT and CDR2 SNEGSKA (reference sequence). The CDR3 covers 11 residues. J gave up 9 bases and V 6 bases, and 7 bases lay outside the gene matches.

V and J are TRBV20-1 and TRBJ1-1; D may be TRBD1 (6 bases). V lost 1 base to trimming and J lost 11 bases, with 11 bases between them. CDR3 length: 11 amino acids. CDR1 is DFQATT and CDR2 is SNEGSKA in the germline V gene (reference sequence). The CDR3 reads CSARGGGYAFF. CDR3 DNA: TGCAGTGCTAGAGGCGGGGGCTATGCTTTCTTT.

This sequence joins TRBV7-9 and TRBJ1-2; TRBD1 agrees at 9 bases. The ends lost 6 bases at V and 7 bases at J; junction bases unmatched: 9. The germline V gene encodes CDR1 SEHNR and CDR2 FQNEAQ (reference sequence). CDR3 length: 14 residues. The CDR3 bases are TGTGCCAGCAGTACCGGGACAGGGTTGGCTGGCTACACCTTC. Translation: CASSTGTGLAGYTF.

The genes are TRBV7-2 and TRBJ1-1; the match to TRBD1 covers 9 bases. The junction had 4 bases not matched to a gene; V was cut back by 5 bases and J by 3 bases. CDR1 and CDR2 from the germline V gene are SGHTA and FQGNSA. This CDR3 contains 14 residues. The CDR3 DNA is TGTGCCAGCAGCAGCCGGGACAGGGACACTGAAGCTTTCTTT. Translation: CASSSRDRDTEAFF.

This clonotype came up a few times. The gene calls are TRBV9 and TRBJ2-7; no clear D gene. Per the germline V gene, CDR1 is SGDLS and CDR2 is YYNGEE. The CDR3 sequence is 14 residues long. V lost 4 bases to trimming and J lost 2 bases, with 13 bases between them. The CDR3 DNA follows: TGTGCCAGCAGCCCACCTGCGGCGGCCTACGAGCAGTACTTC. It specifies CASSPPAAAYEQYF.

This clonotype was counted a single time. The CDR3 DNA sequence: TGCAGTGCCAGGACAGGGGATAGGGGCGAGCAGTACTTC. Its protein is CSARTGDRGEQYF. The rearrangement links TRBV20-1 to TRBJ2-7; 9 nucleotides agree with TRBD1. V trimming: 6 bases; J trimming: 6 bases; junction bases outside the gene matches: 9. The CDR3 runs to 13 residues. Germline assignment: CDR1 DFQATT and CDR2 SNEGSKA (reference sequence).

The chain couples TRBV29-1 to TRBJ2-7; D uncertain. CDR3 length equals 11 residues. Trimming stripped 6 bases from V and 7 bases from J, with 13 bases between. CDR1 and CDR2 from the germline V gene are SQVTM and ANQGSEA. CDR3 bases: TGCAGCGTCGGATGGGTCGGGGAGCAGTACTTC. Translation gives CSVGWVGEQYF.

This clonotype was recorded many times. The chain employs TRBV9 and TRBJ2-2; 8 nucleotides match TRBD1. The germline V gene encodes CDR1 SGDLS and CDR2 YYNGEE. The CDR3 has 14 residues. The V segment lost 3 bases and the J segment 7 bases; nucleotides outside the gene matches: 5. CDR3 region: CASSGQGYNGELFF. DNA of the CDR3: TGTGCCAGCAGCGGACAGGGGTACAACGGGGAGCTGTTTTTT.

This clonotype was counted only a few times. V gene TRBV20-1 combines with J gene TRBJ1-3; no clear D gene. The V and J ends lost 6 bases and 0 bases respectively, with 9 bases between them. CDR1 DFQATT and CDR2 SNEGSKA come from the germline V gene (reference sequence). The CDR3 sequence is 13 residues long. CDR3: CSAEAPSGNTIYF. CDR3 coding DNA: TGCAGTGCGGAGGCGCCCTCTGGAAACACCATATATTTT.

This clonotype was picked up many times. V and J are TRBV29-1 and TRBJ2-5, with D uncertain. Germline assignment: CDR1 SQVTM and CDR2 ANQGSEA. The CDR3 extends over 12 amino acids. V dropped 4 bases and J dropped 0 bases, with 6 bases sitting between them. The CDR3 DNA reads as TGCAGCGTTGTCACATACCAAGAGACCCAGTACTTC. This codes for CSVVTYQETQYF.

This clonotype has ten or more counts. The rearrangement links TRBV15 to TRBJ2-2; unclear D gene. Trimming pared 0 bases from V and 6 bases from J, leaving 8 bases between. This CDR3 comprises 14 residues. Germline lookup yields CDR1 LNHNV and CDR2 YYDKDF (reference sequence). CDR3 amino acids: CATSRDNVPGELFF. CDR3 bases: TGTGCCACCAGCAGAGATAACGTTCCCGGGGAGCTGTTTTTT.

V and J are TRBV12-3 or TRBV12-4 and TRBJ1-3, with 10 nucleotides matching TRBD1. Unmatched junction bases numbered 9, after V lost 4 bases and J lost 0 bases. The CDR3 has 18 amino acids. CDR3 sequence: CASSSDRGPFRSGNTIYF. DNA of the CDR3: TGTGCCAGCAGTTCAGACAGGGGGCCTTTTCGCTCTGGAAACACCATATATTTT.

Note on this clonotype: The junction differs from germline at one of its ends, possibly a read error. J is TRBJ1-5 and V is TRBV10-3; TRBD1 agrees at 8 bases. Germline V gene lookup returns CDR1 ENHRY and CDR2 SYGVKD. CDR3 length: 16 residues. CDR3: CASSLRTGKSNQPQHF. The CDR3 DNA is TGTGCCAGCAGTTTACGGACAGGGAAAAGCAATCAGCCCCAGCATTTT.

V and J are TRBV29-1 and TRBJ2-7; 7 bases align to TRBD2. The V and J ends lost 8 bases and 0 bases, in that order; junction bases with no gene match: 7. CDR1 is SQVTM and CDR2 is ANQGSEA in the germline V gene. The CDR3 extends over 13 amino acids. Here the CDR3 DNA reads TGCAGCTCAAGCGGGACGAGCTCCTACGAGCAGTACTTC. This translates into CSSSGTSSYEQYF.

The chain links TRBV7-9 to TRBJ2-7; 9 positions agree with TRBD1. Germline CDR1 SEHNR, CDR2 FQNEAQ (reference sequence). CDR3 length: 15 amino acids. V was pared by 6 bases and J by 4 bases, with 10 bases of the junction left unmatched. CDR3 coding DNA: TGTGCCAGCAGTCCCCGACAGGGGGACGCATACGAGCAGTACTTC. Its translation is CASSPRQGDAYEQYF.

The gene calls are TRBV4-1 and TRBJ1-5; D unclear. The germline CDR1 and CDR2 sequences are MGHRA and YSYEKL. This CDR3 has 14 amino acids. V lost 5 bases, J lost 3 bases, and 11 bases lay in between. The CDR3 bases are TGCGCCAGCAGCTTCTCCCGTACCAATCAGCCCCAGCATTTT. It is translated as CASSFSRTNQPQHF.

The table lists this clonotype with many counts. This sequence joins TRBV7-9 and TRBJ2-7; TRBD1 agrees at 9 bases. CDR3 length: 13 amino acids. Trimming cost V 5 bases and J 5 bases; bases outside gene matches: 4. CDR1 and CDR2 (germline): SEHNR, FQNEAQ (reference sequence). The CDR3 loop is CASSLRTGDEQYF. The CDR3 region has the DNA TGTGCCAGCAGCCTGAGGACAGGGGACGAGCAGTACTTC.

The CDR3, as DNA: TGCGCCAGCAGCCAAGACCCACCCCCGCTCGGGAACACTGAAGCTTTCTTT. The encoded protein is CASSQDPPPLGNTEAFF. The chain carries TRBV10-1 and TRBJ1-1, with D hard to call. The V and J ends lost 6 bases and 1 base respectively, with 21 bases between them. The CDR3 extends over 17 amino acids. The germline V gene encodes CDR1 WNHNN and CDR2 SYGVQD (reference sequence).

The chain uses TRBV4-2 and TRBJ2-7; 9 nucleotides align to TRBD2. This CDR3 comprises 15 residues. Germline values: CDR1 LGHNA, CDR2 YNFKEQ. The V gene end was trimmed by 1 base and the J gene end by 6 bases; junction bases not matched to a gene: 7. As DNA, the CDR3 is TGTGCCAGCAGCCAAGCCGTCGTAGCGGGAGTCGAGCAGTACTTC. Protein product: CASSQAVVAGVEQYF.

This clonotype was counted many times. J is TRBJ2-7 and V is TRBV24-1; D is unclear. Trimming took 2 bases from V and 8 from J, leaving 9 bases between them. The germline gives CDR1 KGHDR, CDR2 SFDVKD. This CDR3 is 12 amino acids long. CDR3 residues: CATSDSDDQQYF. For the CDR3, the DNA is TGTGCCACCAGTGATTCAGACGATCAGCAGTACTTC.

This clonotype was seen only once. A much larger clone is a single base away; this may be a read error. The V gene is TRBV7-6, the J gene TRBJ2-7; 11 positions match TRBD2. There are 15 residues in the CDR3. Germline V gene sequence: CDR1 SGHVS, CDR2 FNYEAQ. CDR3 DNA: TGTGCCAGCAGCGATAGCGGGAGGGATGACTACGAGCAGTGCTTC. Translation gives CASSDSGRDDYEQCF.

Concerning this clonotype itself: Just one base apart from a much larger clone, this may be a read error. This chain connects TRBV19 to TRBJ2-6; D perhaps matches TRBD1 (5 bases). Germline assignment: CDR1 LNHDA and CDR2 SQIVND (reference sequence). This CDR3 has 13 residues. This chain's CDR3 is CASQQSGANVPTF. The CDR3, as DNA: TGTGCCAGCCAACAGTCTGGGGCCAACGTCCCGACTTTC.

This sequence joins TRBV29-1 and TRBJ1-5; no firm D call. The CDR3 consists of 12 residues. V was pared by 8 bases and J by 5 bases, with 13 bases between. The germline gives CDR1 SQVTM, CDR2 ANQGSEA. The CDR3 DNA follows: TGCAGCCTCAAAGGGTGGGATCAGCCCCAGCATTTT. This gives the protein CSLKGWDQPQHF.

The table lists this clonotype with many counts. The rearrangement joins TRBV7-9 to TRBJ2-2; 9 bases agree with TRBD1. V shed 5 bases and J 4 bases; nucleotides not matched to a gene: 8. Germline V gene lookup returns CDR1 SEHNR and CDR2 FQNEAQ (reference sequence). This CDR3 comprises 16 residues. The CDR3 loop is CASSPTGGRGTGELFF. Written as DNA, the CDR3 is TGTGCCAGCAGCCCAACAGGGGGCAGGGGCACCGGGGAGCTGTTTTTT.

In this sample, this clonotype turned up a few times. The chain couples TRBV7-2 to TRBJ1-3; D is unclear. The V gene lost 4 bases and the J gene lost 7 bases, with 14 bases spanning the gap. The germline V gene has CDR1 SGHTA and CDR2 FQGNSA. The CDR3 is 14 amino acids. This CDR3 is CASSSVAGRNTIYF. The DNA of the CDR3 is TGTGCCAGCAGCTCAGTCGCGGGGAGGAACACCATATATTTT.

This chain joins TRBV28 and TRBJ1-4; no clear D. V was cut by 9 bases and J by 7 bases, with 15 bases left in between. The CDR3 runs 13 residues. The V gene's germline CDR1 is MDHEN and CDR2 SYDVKM. The CDR3 protein is CASRGMLLEKLFF. The DNA for the CDR3 is TGTGCCAGTCGAGGGATGTTGCTTGAAAAACTGTTTTTT.

This clonotype was observed a few times. The chain has TRBV5-5 and TRBJ2-5; 7 nucleotides agree with TRBD2. V was pared by 0 bases and J by 0 bases, with 8 bases of the junction left unmatched. The CDR3 extends over 17 amino acids. Germline V CDR1 and CDR2: SGHKS, YYEKEE (reference sequence). The CDR3 loop is CASSLGLADPYQETQYF. The CDR3 DNA follows: TGTGCCAGCAGCTTGGGTCTAGCGGATCCGTACCAAGAGACCCAGTACTTC.